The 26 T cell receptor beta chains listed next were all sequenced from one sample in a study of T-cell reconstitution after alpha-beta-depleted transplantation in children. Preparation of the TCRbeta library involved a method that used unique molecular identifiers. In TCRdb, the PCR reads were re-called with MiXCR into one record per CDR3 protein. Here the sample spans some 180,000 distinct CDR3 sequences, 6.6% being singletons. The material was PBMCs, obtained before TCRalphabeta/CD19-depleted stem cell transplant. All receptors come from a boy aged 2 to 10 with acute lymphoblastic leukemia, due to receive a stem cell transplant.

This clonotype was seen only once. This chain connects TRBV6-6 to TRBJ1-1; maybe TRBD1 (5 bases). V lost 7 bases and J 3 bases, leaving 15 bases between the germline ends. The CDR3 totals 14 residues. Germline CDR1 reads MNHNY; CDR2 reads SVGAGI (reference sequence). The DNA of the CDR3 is TGTGCCAGCACTCACGGGGGTGTACACACTGAAGCTTTCTTT. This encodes CASTHGGVHTEAFF.

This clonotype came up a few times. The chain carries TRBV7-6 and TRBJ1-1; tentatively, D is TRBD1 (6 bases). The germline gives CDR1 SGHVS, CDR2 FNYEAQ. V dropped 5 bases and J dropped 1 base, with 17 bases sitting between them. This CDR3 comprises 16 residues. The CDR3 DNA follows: TGTGCCAGCAGCCCATTTGGGTGGGGGCAGAACACTGAAGCTTTCTTT. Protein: CASSPFGWGQNTEAFF.

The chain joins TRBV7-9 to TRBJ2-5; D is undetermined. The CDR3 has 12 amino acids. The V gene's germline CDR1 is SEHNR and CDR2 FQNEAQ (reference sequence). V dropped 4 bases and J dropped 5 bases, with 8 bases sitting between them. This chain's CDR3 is CASSSWIETQYF. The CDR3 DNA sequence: TGTGCCAGCAGCTCGTGGATTGAGACCCAGTACTTC.

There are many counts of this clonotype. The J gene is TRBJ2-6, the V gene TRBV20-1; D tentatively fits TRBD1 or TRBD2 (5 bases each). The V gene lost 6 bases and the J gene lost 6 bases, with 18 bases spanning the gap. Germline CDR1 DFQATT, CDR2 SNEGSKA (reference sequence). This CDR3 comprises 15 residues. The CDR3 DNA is TGCAGTGCCGCAGAGGGGACGTCGGCGGCCAACGTCCTGACTTTC. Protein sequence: CSAAEGTSAANVLTF.

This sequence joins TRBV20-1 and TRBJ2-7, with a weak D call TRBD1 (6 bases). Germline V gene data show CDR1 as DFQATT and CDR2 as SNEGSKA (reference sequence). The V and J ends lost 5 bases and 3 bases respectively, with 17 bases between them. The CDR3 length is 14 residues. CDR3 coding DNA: TGCAGTGCTTTAAGGTGGACAGTACTCTACGAGCAGTACTTC. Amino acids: CSALRWTVLYEQYF.

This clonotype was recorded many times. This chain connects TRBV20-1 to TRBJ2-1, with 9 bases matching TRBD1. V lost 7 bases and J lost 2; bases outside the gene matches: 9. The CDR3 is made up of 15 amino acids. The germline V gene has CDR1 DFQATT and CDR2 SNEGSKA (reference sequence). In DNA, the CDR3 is TGCAGTGTTGGACCGGGACAGGGAACCTACAATGAGCAGTTCTTC. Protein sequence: CSVGPGQGTYNEQFF.

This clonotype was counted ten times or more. DNA of the CDR3: TGTGCCAGCACCCTCGAGTCAGGGTTCGGCTACACCTTC. As protein: CASTLESGFGYTF. The chain employs TRBV28 and TRBJ1-2; TRBD1 might be the D (5 bases). The CDR3 is 13 residues long. V lost 7 bases, J lost 8 bases, and 17 bases lay in between. The V gene's germline CDR1 is MDHEN and CDR2 SYDVKM.

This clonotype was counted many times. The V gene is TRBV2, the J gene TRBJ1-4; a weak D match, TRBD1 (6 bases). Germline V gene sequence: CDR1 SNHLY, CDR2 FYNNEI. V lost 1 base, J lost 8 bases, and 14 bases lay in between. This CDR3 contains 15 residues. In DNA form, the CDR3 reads TGTGCCAGCAGTGAAGAGGGGGGTAGTGGAGAAAAACTGTTTTTT. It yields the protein CASSEEGGSGEKLFF.

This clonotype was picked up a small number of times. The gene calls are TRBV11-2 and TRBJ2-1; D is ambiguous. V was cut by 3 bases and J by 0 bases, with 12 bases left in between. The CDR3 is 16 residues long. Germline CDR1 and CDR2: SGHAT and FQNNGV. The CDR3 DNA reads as TGTGCCAGCAGCTTGGAGCAGCCGAGCTCCTACAATGAGCAGTTCTTC. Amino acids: CASSLEQPSSYNEQFF.

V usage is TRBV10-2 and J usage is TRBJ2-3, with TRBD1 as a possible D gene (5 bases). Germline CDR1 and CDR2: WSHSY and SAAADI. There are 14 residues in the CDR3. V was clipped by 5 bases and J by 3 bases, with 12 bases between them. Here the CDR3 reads CASSKGIWTDTQYF. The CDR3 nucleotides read TGCGCCAGCAGTAAGGGGATTTGGACAGATACGCAGTATTTT.

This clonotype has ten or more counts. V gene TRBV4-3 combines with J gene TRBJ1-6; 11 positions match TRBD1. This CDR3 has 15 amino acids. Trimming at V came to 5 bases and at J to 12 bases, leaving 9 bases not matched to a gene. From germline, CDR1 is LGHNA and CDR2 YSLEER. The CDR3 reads CASSYGTGGREPLHF. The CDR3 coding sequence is TGCGCCAGCAGCTACGGGACAGGGGGTCGAGAACCCCTCCACTTT.

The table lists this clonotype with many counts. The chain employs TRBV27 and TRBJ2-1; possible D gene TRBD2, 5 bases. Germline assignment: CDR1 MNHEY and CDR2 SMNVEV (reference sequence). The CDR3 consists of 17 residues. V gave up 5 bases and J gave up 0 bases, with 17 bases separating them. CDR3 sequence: CASSTYYSGSSYNEQFF. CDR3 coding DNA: TGTGCCAGCAGTACATATTACAGCGGAAGCTCCTACAATGAGCAGTTCTTC.

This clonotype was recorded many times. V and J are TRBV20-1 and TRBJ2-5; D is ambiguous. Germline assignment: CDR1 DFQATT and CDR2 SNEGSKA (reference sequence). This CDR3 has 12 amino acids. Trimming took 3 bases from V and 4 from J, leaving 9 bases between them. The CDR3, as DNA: TGCAGTGCTAGCTTTTCGGGAGAGACCCAGTACTTC. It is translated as CSASFSGETQYF.

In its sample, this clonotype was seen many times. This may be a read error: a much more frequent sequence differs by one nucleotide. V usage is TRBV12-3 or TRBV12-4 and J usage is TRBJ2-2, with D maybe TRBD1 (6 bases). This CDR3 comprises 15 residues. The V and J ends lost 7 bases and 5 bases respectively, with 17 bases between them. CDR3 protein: CASKGDPGDTGELFF. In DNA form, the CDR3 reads TGTGCCAGCAAGGGTGATCCAGGGGATACCGGGGAGCTGTTTTTT.

In nucleotides, the CDR3 is TGTGCCAGCAGTCTCAACACCGACAGGGTGTTGGATCAGCCCCAGCATTTT. It translates to CASSLNTDRVLDQPQHF. The chain uses TRBV27 and TRBJ1-5, with 7 bases identical to TRBD1. Trimming took 5 bases from V and 5 from J; bases not matched to a gene: 15. The CDR3 runs to 17 residues. Germline lookup yields CDR1 MNHEY and CDR2 SMNVEV (reference sequence).

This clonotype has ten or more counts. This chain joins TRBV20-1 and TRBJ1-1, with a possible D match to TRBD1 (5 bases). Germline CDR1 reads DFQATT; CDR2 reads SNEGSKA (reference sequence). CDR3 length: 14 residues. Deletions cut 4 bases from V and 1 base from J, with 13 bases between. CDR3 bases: TGCAGTGCTACCCCGGGGGGAGGGAACACTGAAGCTTTCTTT. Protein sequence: CSATPGGGNTEAFF.

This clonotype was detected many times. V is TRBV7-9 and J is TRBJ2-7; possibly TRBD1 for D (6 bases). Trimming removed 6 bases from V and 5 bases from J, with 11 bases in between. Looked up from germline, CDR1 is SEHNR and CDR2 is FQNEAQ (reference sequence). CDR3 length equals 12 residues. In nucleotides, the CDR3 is TGTGCCAGCAGTCAGACAGGAGACGAGCAGTACTTC. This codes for CASSQTGDEQYF. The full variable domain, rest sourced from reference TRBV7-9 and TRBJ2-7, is DTGVSQNPRHKITKRGQNVTFRCDPISEHNRLYWYRQTLGQGPEFLTYFQNEAQLEKSRLLSDRFSAERPKGSFSTLEIQRTEQGDSAMYLCASSQTGDEQYFGPGTRLTVT.

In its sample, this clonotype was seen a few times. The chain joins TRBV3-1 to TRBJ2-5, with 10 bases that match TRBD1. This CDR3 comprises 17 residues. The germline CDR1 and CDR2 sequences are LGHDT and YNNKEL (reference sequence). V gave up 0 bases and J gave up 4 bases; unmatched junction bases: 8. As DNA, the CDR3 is TGTGCCAGCAGCCAAGACCGGACAGGGGGTATGTTAGAGACCCAGTACTTC. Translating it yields CASSQDRTGGMLETQYF.

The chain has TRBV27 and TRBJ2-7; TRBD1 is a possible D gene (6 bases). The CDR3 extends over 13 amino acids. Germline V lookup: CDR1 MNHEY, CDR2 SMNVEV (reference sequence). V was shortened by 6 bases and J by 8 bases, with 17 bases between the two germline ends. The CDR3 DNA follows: TGTGCCAGCAGCCATTCAGGGGCGTCTCAGCAGTACTTC. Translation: CASSHSGASQQYF.

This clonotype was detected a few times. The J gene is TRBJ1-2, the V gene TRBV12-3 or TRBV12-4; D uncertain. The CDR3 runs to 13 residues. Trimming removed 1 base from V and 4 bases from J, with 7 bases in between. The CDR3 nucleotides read TGTGCCAGCAGTTTAGTAGCGGCCTATGGCTACACCTTC. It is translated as CASSLVAAYGYTF.

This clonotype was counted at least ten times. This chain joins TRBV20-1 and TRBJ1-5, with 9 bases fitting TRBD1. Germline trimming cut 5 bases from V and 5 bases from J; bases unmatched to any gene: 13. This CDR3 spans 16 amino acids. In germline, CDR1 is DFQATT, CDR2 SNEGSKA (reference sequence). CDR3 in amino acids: CSALNPGTGLDQPQHF. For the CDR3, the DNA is TGCAGTGCTCTTAATCCCGGGACAGGGTTGGATCAGCCCCAGCATTTT.

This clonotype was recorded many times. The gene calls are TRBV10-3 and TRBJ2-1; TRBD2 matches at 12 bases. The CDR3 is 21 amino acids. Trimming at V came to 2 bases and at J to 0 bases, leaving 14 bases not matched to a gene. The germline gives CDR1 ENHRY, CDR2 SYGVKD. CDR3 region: CAISERSRTSGKPPSYNEQFF. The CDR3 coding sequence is TGTGCCATCAGTGAGAGGTCGAGGACTAGCGGGAAACCACCCTCCTACAATGAGCAGTTCTTC.

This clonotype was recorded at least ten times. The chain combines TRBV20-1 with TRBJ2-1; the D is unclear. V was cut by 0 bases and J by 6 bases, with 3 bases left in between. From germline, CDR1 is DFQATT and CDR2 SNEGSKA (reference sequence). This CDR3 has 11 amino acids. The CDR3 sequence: CSAREVNEQFF. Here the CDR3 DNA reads TGCAGTGCTAGAGAGGTCAATGAGCAGTTCTTC.

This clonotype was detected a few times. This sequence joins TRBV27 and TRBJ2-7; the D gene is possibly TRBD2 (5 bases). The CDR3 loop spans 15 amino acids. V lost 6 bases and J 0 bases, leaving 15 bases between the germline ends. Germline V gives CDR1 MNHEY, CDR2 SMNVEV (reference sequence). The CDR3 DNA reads TGTGCCAGCAGGGTAAGAGGAACTAGCTCCTACGAGCAGTACTTC. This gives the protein CASRVRGTSSYEQYF.

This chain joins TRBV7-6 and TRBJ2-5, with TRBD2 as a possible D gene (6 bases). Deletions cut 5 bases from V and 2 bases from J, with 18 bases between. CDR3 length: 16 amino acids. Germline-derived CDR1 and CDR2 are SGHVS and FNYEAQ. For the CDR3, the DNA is TGTGCCAGCAGCACCCCGCTAGCGAGATATCAAGAGACCCAGTACTTC. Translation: CASSTPLARYQETQYF.

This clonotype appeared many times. CDR3 nucleotides: TGTGCCAGCAGTTTGGGGGGCCCAAACAATGAGCAGTTCTTC. Translating gives CASSLGGPNNEQFF. The chain carries TRBV12-3 or TRBV12-4 and TRBJ2-1, with D possibly called TRBD1 or TRBD2 (6 bases each). This CDR3 spans 14 amino acids. Trimming took off 3 bases at V and 5 bases at J, with 11 bases between the two ends.